One sample yielded the 20 T cell receptor beta chains listed below, sequenced in a study of T cell responses to AZD1222 COVID-19 vaccine. Some clones are missing from TCRdb's copy, which holds only in-frame ones; the method was immunoSEQ multiplex PCR. Among about 30,000 clones listed, 85% to 90% were seen once. Specimen: peripheral blood, collected on day 0 of AZD1222 vaccination. These TCRs come from an adult in good health.

The chain recombines TRBV28 with TRBJ2-3; TRBD2 agrees at 10 bases. Germline V lookup: CDR1 MDHEN, CDR2 SYDVKM. The CDR3 consists of 16 residues. V shed 8 bases, J shed 4 bases, and the junction held 12 bases outside the gene matches. The CDR3 DNA reads as TGTGCCAGCCAGGGGTCATTAAGCGGGAGGGCAGATACGCAGTATTTT. Protein product: CASQGSLSGRADTQYF.

This clone was seen more than once but under ten times. V and J are TRBV19 and TRBJ2-7; 7 bases are a match to TRBD1. The CDR3 has 14 amino acids. Germline V gene data show CDR1 as LNHDA and CDR2 as SQIVND (reference sequence). With 6 bases clipped from V and 0 bases from J, the junction kept 5 bases outside the gene matches. CDR3 bases: TGTGCCAGTAGCTTACAGGGGAGCTCCTACGAGCAGTACTTC. It translates to CASSLQGSSYEQYF.

This chain connects TRBV6-1 to TRBJ1-2; D uncertain. CDR3 size: 15 residues. Germline lookup yields CDR1 MNHNS and CDR2 SASEGT. Trimming took 0 bases from V and 4 from J, leaving 12 bases between them. As DNA, the CDR3 is TGTGCCAGCAGTGAAGCGAGGACGTATCTCTATGGCTACACCTTC. Encoded protein: CASSEARTYLYGYTF.

This clone turned up a few times. The V gene is TRBV4-1, the J gene TRBJ2-3; TRBD2 agrees at 11 bases. The CDR3 spans 18 residues. Trimming at V came to 3 bases and at J to 3 bases, leaving 11 bases not matched to a gene. Looked up from germline, CDR1 is MGHRA and CDR2 is YSYEKL. The DNA of the CDR3 is TGCGCCAGCAGCCATGTTCTTAGCGGGGGGGCAGGGACAGATACGCAGTATTTT. Translated, it gives CASSHVLSGGAGTDTQYF.

The gene calls are TRBV9 and TRBJ1-3; D gene uncertain. V dropped 0 bases and J dropped 0 bases, with 10 bases sitting between them. The CDR3 covers 16 residues. Per germline, CDR1 SGDLS and CDR2 YYNGEE. The chain's CDR3 is CASSVEVGYSGNTIYF. In DNA form, the CDR3 reads TGTGCCAGCAGCGTAGAGGTCGGCTACTCTGGAAACACCATATATTTT.

The genes are TRBV4-2 and TRBJ2-1; 12 positions agree with TRBD1. Per the germline V gene, CDR1 is LGHNA and CDR2 is YNFKEQ. Unmatched junction bases numbered 7, after V lost 0 bases and J lost 7 bases. The CDR3 runs 17 residues. The CDR3 DNA reads as TGTGCCAGCAGCCAAGATGGGGGACAGGGGGCGAGGAATGAGCAGTTCTTC. It is translated as CASSQDGGQGARNEQFF.

The V and J genes are TRBV10-3 and TRBJ2-5; possible D gene TRBD2, 5 bases. The V gene lost 3 bases and the J gene lost 5 bases, with 10 bases spanning the gap. The germline V gene encodes CDR1 ENHRY and CDR2 SYGVKD. This CDR3 comprises 13 residues. The CDR3 coding sequence is TGTGCCATCAGTGAACTGGAGGTGGAGACCCAGTACTTC. Its translation: CAISELEVETQYF.

For the CDR3, the DNA is TGTGCCAGCAGCTTACCCCCACAAAGGGATGGCTACACCTTC. As protein: CASSLPPQRDGYTF. This chain connects TRBV11-2 to TRBJ1-2; D ambiguous. The CDR3 loop spans 14 amino acids. Trimming stripped 2 bases from V and 6 bases from J, with 13 bases between. Germline CDR1 and CDR2: SGHAT and FQNNGV. The whole variable domain, remainder taken from reference TRBV11-2 and TRBJ1-2, is EAGVAQSPRYKIIEKRQSVAFWCNPISGHATLYWYQQILGQGPKLLIQFQNNGVVDDSQLPKDRFSAERLKGVDSTLKIQPAKLEDSAVYLCASSLPPQRDGYTFGSGTRLTVV.

The J gene is TRBJ2-7, the V gene TRBV10-2; a possible D gene is TRBD2 (6 bases). V lost 4 bases, J lost 6 bases, and 13 bases lay in between. The germline CDR1 and CDR2 sequences are WSHSY and SAAADI. This CDR3 is 13 amino acids long. DNA for the CDR3: TGCGCCAGCAGTGGGGGGGTGAATATCGAGCAGTACTTC. It encodes CASSGGVNIEQYF.

This chain connects TRBV10-3 to TRBJ1-3, with TRBD1 identical over 11 bases. The CDR3 totals 16 residues. Germline CDR1 reads ENHRY; CDR2 reads SYGVKD. With 6 bases clipped from V and 0 bases from J, the junction kept 4 bases outside the gene matches. The CDR3 bases are TGTGCCATCAGGGATGGGACAGGGGGCTCTGGAAACACCATATATTTT. Translating it yields CAIRDGTGGSGNTIYF.

The rearrangement links TRBV2 to TRBJ2-1; tentatively, D is TRBD2 (7 bases). The germline V gene has CDR1 SNHLY and CDR2 FYNNEI. The CDR3 runs 16 residues. The germline V and J ends were trimmed by 7 bases and 0 bases, with 16 bases remaining between them. As DNA, the CDR3 is TGTGCCAGCATCGAGGGGGGGCTGTACTCCTACAATGAGCAGTTCTTC. The encoded protein is CASIEGGLYSYNEQFF.

The rearrangement links TRBV9 to TRBJ2-4; no clear D gene. CDR3 length: 15 amino acids. Per germline, CDR1 SGDLS and CDR2 YYNGEE. V lost 5 bases and J 0 bases, leaving 12 bases between the germline ends. CDR3 in amino acids: CASRRRTIAKNIQYF. For the CDR3, the DNA is TGTGCCAGCAGAAGGAGAACCATAGCCAAAAACATTCAGTACTTC.

The J gene is TRBJ2-7, the V gene TRBV5-4; TRBD2 matches 14 bases. The CDR3 runs to 15 residues. CDR1 and CDR2 from the germline V gene are SGHNT and YYREEE (reference sequence). Germline trimming cut 0 bases from V and 13 bases from J; bases unmatched to any gene: 9. The CDR3 protein is CASSLVGTSGSSSYF. CDR3 DNA: TGTGCCAGCAGCTTGGTCGGGACTAGCGGGAGTAGTTCTTACTTC.

The chain combines TRBV6-5 with TRBJ1-2, with 8 bases fitting TRBD1. V lost 0 bases and J lost 4; bases outside the gene matches: 4. This CDR3 is 15 amino acids long. Germline V gives CDR1 MNHEY, CDR2 SVGAGI. The CDR3 sequence is CASSYSRTGTYGYTF. CDR3 in DNA: TGTGCCAGCAGTTACTCCCGGACAGGGACCTATGGCTACACCTTC.

V usage is TRBV9 and J usage is TRBJ2-7; D is ambiguous. Trimming removed 0 bases at V and 2 bases at J, with 9 bases between. Looked up from germline, CDR1 is SGDLS and CDR2 is YYNGEE. CDR3 length: 14 amino acids. Here the CDR3 reads CASSVEVGAYEQYF. CDR3 bases: TGTGCCAGCAGCGTAGAGGTAGGAGCCTACGAGCAGTACTTC.

The V and J genes are TRBV3-1 (or the pseudogene TRBV3-2) and TRBJ2-7, with D maybe TRBD2 (6 bases). The CDR3 sequence is 15 residues long. Germline V gene data show CDR1 as LGHDT and CDR2 as YNNKEL (reference sequence). The V and J ends lost 3 bases and 2 bases respectively, with 14 bases between them. The chain's CDR3 is CASSHSAGGAYEQYF. CDR3 DNA sequence: TGTGCCAGCAGCCACTCCGCCGGCGGGGCCTACGAGCAGTACTTC.

This sequence joins TRBV7-2 and TRBJ2-1; 10 bases line up with TRBD2. Germline V lookup: CDR1 SGHTA, CDR2 FQGNSA. V lost 5 bases and J lost 5; bases outside the gene matches: 6. The CDR3 spans 15 residues. CDR3 loop: CASSISSGSDNEQFF. The CDR3 region has the DNA TGTGCCAGCAGCATCTCTAGCGGGAGCGACAATGAGCAGTTCTTC.

The chain is built from TRBV2 and TRBJ2-2, with D possibly TRBD2 on 6 matching bases. The CDR3 runs to 16 residues. Looked up from germline, CDR1 is SNHLY and CDR2 is FYNNEI. Trimming took 6 bases from V and 4 from J, leaving 18 bases between them. The chain's CDR3 is CASRVGGGTSTGELFF. CDR3 DNA sequence: TGTGCCAGCAGGGTAGGTGGAGGGACCTCCACCGGGGAGCTGTTTTTT.

This clone was observed a single time. The chain recombines TRBV5-8 with TRBJ1-2; tentative D call: TRBD1 (5 bases). V was shortened by 0 bases and J by 4 bases, with 13 bases between the two germline ends. CDR3 size: 15 residues. Germline loops: CDR1 SGHTS, CDR2 YDEGEE. CDR3 coding DNA: TGTGCCAGCAGCTTGGGGGTGGCAGGGACCTATGGCTACACCTTC. Its protein product is CASSLGVAGTYGYTF.

The chain couples TRBV18 to TRBJ2-1; D is uncertain. The V and J ends lost 1 base and 0 bases respectively, with 10 bases between them. The CDR3 is made up of 16 amino acids. From germline, CDR1 is KGHSH and CDR2 LQKENI. Written as DNA, the CDR3 is TGTGCCAGCTCACCACTCCGCCGGCACTCCTACAATGAGCAGTTCTTC. Its translation: CASSPLRRHSYNEQFF.